The table lists the clone carrying this TCR beta chain with a count of one. Its antigen is unknown. This CDR3 has 14 amino acids. Germline CDR1 reads SEHNR; CDR2 reads FQNEAQ (reference sequence). V dropped 5 bases and J dropped 0 bases, with 10 bases sitting between them. The entry originates in a study of cytomegalovirus exposure and HLA in healthy donors. Nominal health characterized the donors when sampled, though unrecorded immune exposures were likely. PCR primers comprised 60 Vbeta and 13 Jbeta primers. Profiling relied on immunoSEQ multiplex PCR, and the TCRdb table lists in-frame clones only, not all of them. The sample lists about 120,000 clones; around 80% were seen once. Findings of the study overall: The study recorded around 160 TCR beta chains that were cytomegalovirus-associated. Earlier findings revealed that most TCR beta V segments proved productive either about 90% or about 30% of the time. There were several of the most significant clusters that appeared linked to common viral pathogens in a later analysis.

The sample consisted of PBMCs. V gene TRBV7-9 combines with J gene TRBJ1-1, with a tentative D call TRBD1 (5 bases). The clonotype comes from a man aged 18 to 35 in good health and CMV-seronegative. CDR3 sequence reads: CASSRQGLNTEAFF. Written as DNA, the CDR3 is TGTGCCAGCAGCCGGCAGGGTTTGAACACTGAAGCTTTCTTT. The whole variable domain, remainder taken from reference TRBV7-9 and TRBJ1-1, is DTGVSQNPRHKITKRGQNVTFRCDPISEHNRLYWYRQTLGQGPEFLTYFQNEAQLEKSRLLSDRFSAERPKGSFSTLEIQRTEQGDSAMYLCASSRQGLNTEAFFGQGTRLTVV.